Listed below are T cell receptor beta chains from one sample, sequenced in a study of T-cell memory formation after mild COVID-19. TCRdb analysed the 5' RACE reads with MiXCR anew, one entry per CDR3 protein. The sample comprises around 390,000 distinct CDR3 sequences, roughly 15% of which are singletons, and roughly a fifth rests with the top ten. Sequences were obtained from PBMCs or a T cell subset sorted from them (not recorded which). The source of these receptors is a man in his late teens or twenties who had mild COVID-19 (a few samples of this study predate the infection). Cell type and time point are not known. The CDR3 runs from the conserved cysteine through the conserved F or W. D genes are given only for firm matches. Clone size, where shown, is once, few, many, or a class for clones that have expanded.

cdr3_length j_call clone_size v_call d_call cdr3_nt cdr3_aa
17 TRBJ2-1 - TRBV15 TRBD1 TGTGCCACCAGCAGAGATTTGGCGGACACCGACAGGGGTGAGCAGTTCTTC CATSRDLADTDRGEQFF
12 TRBJ2-7 - TRBV13 - TGTGCCAGCAGTCGGGGGGCGTTCGAGCAGTACTTC CASSRGAFEQYF
15 TRBJ2-5 - TRBV7-8 - TGTGCCAGCAGCCTCACAGGGATAAGCCAAGAGACCCAGTACTTC CASSLTGISQETQYF
15 TRBJ1-5 - TRBV7-8 - TGTGCCAGCAGCTTAGGTCCGGGACTCAATCAGCCCCAGCATTTT CASSLGPGLNQPQHF
8 TRBJ2-1 - TRBV7-3 - TGTGCCAACAATGAGCAGTTCTTC CANNEQFF
17 TRBJ1-2 - TRBV5-1 - TGCGCCAGCAGCTTGGGGGATTGGGCAGCCGCTAACTATGGCTACACCTTC CASSLGDWAAANYGYTF
13 TRBJ2-1 - TRBV5-1 - TGCGCCAGCAGCTTGGCGGCCCACAATGAGCAGTTCTTC CASSLAAHNEQFF
14 TRBJ2-1 - TRBV7-9 - TGTGCCAGCACCCTTGGTGGGGGAAGAGGTGAGCAGTTCTTC CASTLGGGRGEQFF
14 TRBJ2-5 few TRBV5-5 - TGTGCCAGCAGCTTGTCCGCCCCGCAGGGGACCCAGTACTTC CASSLSAPQGTQYF
13 TRBJ2-3 few TRBV24-1 - TGTGCCACCAGTTTTTCAGCCACAGATACGCAGTATTTT CATSFSATDTQYF
14 TRBJ1-1 - TRBV3-1 - TGTGCCAGCAGCCAACGCAGCCCGAACACTGAAGCTTTCTTT CASSQRSPNTEAFF
14 TRBJ2-3 - TRBV9 - TGTGCCAGCAGCGTAGCTGGGGTACCAGATACGCAGTATTTT CASSVAGVPDTQYF
15 TRBJ1-5 - TRBV7-2 - TGTGCCAGCAGCTTAGCCGGGCCAAGGAGTCAGCCCCAGCATTTT CASSLAGPRSQPQHF
13 TRBJ2-3 - TRBV20-1 - TGCAGTGCTAGAGAGCCTTTTGAGTATACGCAGTATTTT CSAREPFEYTQYF
14 TRBJ1-3 - TRBV20-1 - TGCAGCCCCCGCGGGTCCCTCTCTGGAAACACCATATATTTT CSPRGSLSGNTIYF
13 TRBJ1-5 - TRBV6-5 - TGTGCCAGCTCCGGTGGCGCCAGTCAGCCCCAGCATTTT CASSGGASQPQHF
15 TRBJ2-6 - TRBV12-3/TRBV12-4 TRBD1 TGTGCCAGCAGTTTAGTGGGGGACAGGCCAATAATCCTGACTTTC CASSLVGDRPIILTF
18 TRBJ2-1 - TRBV4-3 TRBD1 TGCGCCAGCAGCCAAGATTTCGGAGTAGGGGGCGTCTACAATGAGCAGTTCTTC CASSQDFGVGGVYNEQFF
14 TRBJ2-3 few TRBV9 TRBD2 TGTGCCAGCAGCGCCGGACTAGCGACAGATACGCAGTATTTT CASSAGLATDTQYF
15 TRBJ1-6 few TRBV6-5 TRBD1 TGTGCCAGCAGTGGGACAGTATTCTATAATTCACCCCTCCACTTT CASSGTVFYNSPLHF
16 TRBJ1-5 few TRBV3-1 TRBD1 TGTGCCAGCAGCCAAGATCTCGCAGGGGGCGGACAGCCCCAGCATTTT CASSQDLAGGGQPQHF
17 TRBJ2-2 - TRBV11-2 - TGTGCCAGCAGCCAATCGTCAGCGGGCTCGAACACCGGGGAGCTGTTTTTT CASSQSSAGSNTGELFF
14 TRBJ2-5 once TRBV9 TRBD2 TGTGCCAGCAGCGTAGAAGGACTAGCAGAGACCCAGTACTTC CASSVEGLAETQYF
15 TRBJ1-1 few TRBV5-4 TRBD1 TGTGCCAGCAGCTCCCGGGACAGGGGTCGAACTGAAGCTTTCTTT CASSSRDRGRTEAFF
13 TRBJ2-7 few TRBV20-1 TRBD1 TGCAGTGCGGTCAGGGGGTTCTCCTACGAGCAGTACTTC CSAVRGFSYEQYF
15 TRBJ1-1 - TRBV28 - TGTGCCAGCATTCCTGTGGACACCTTGAACACTGAAGCTTTCTTT CASIPVDTLNTEAFF
16 TRBJ2-5 many TRBV6-5 - TGTGCCAGCAGTTACTCGATTGTGGGGGGGCGGAAGACCCAGTACTTC CASSYSIVGGRKTQYF
16 TRBJ2-5 few TRBV7-2 TRBD2 TGTGCCAGCAGCCGAGGGGGACTAGCGGGTGGCGAGACCCAGTACTTC CASSRGGLAGGETQYF
16 TRBJ1-1 - TRBV6-5 TRBD1 TGTGCCAGCAGTTACTCCGCCAGGGGGCTGGGCACTGAAGCTTTCTTT CASSYSARGLGTEAFF
15 TRBJ2-1 few TRBV29-1 TRBD2 TGCAGCGTTGATCGGCGTCGGGGGGGCCTCAATGAGCAGTTCTTC CSVDRRRGGLNEQFF
18 TRBJ2-4 - TRBV11-2 - TGTGCCAGCAGCTTAGGGAAATTAGGGGAAGGCGAGGGAAACATTCAGTACTTC CASSLGKLGEGEGNIQYF
11 TRBJ1-2 - TRBV12-3/TRBV12-4 - TGTGCCAGCAGAACCGGGACACAAGACACCTTC CASRTGTQDTF
15 TRBJ1-6 few TRBV5-1 TRBD1 TGCGCCAGCAGCCCAGACAGGGCAGAAGGGTCACCCCTCCACTTT CASSPDRAEGSPLHF
16 TRBJ2-6 many TRBV6-4 TRBD1 TGTGCCAGCAGTGTGACAGGGGGAGCTGGGGCCAACGTCCTGACTTTC CASSVTGGAGANVLTF
13 TRBJ2-1 - TRBV7-3 - TGTGCCAGCAGCTTCCTGAGCGATAATGAGCAGTTCTTC CASSFLSDNEQFF
12 TRBJ2-1 many TRBV7-6 - TGTGCCAGCAGCTCCCAGGCGAATGAGCAGTTCTTC CASSSQANEQFF
13 TRBJ2-7 - TRBV6-5 - TGTGCCAGCAGTTACGGCTCGGGGTACGAGCAGTACTTC CASSYGSGYEQYF